The present T cell receptor beta chain was sequenced within a study of blood T cell repertoires in COVID-19. Repertoires were generated with immunoSEQ multiplex PCR, while TCRdb's copy carries only in-frame clones and drops some. Of some 120,000 clones in the sample, 70% to 85% are singletons; the top ten hold around 15%. This CDR3 is built from 14 residues. Trimming removed 4 bases at V and 3 bases at J, with 13 bases between. Germline CDR1 and CDR2: MNHEY and SVGEGT. This TCR derives from a woman between 50 and 59 years old with acute or convalescent COVID-19. The sample was peripheral blood. V is TRBV6-2 or TRBV6-3 and J is TRBJ2-7; D may be TRBD2 (5 bases). CDR3 amino acids: CASSSNQRLYEQYF. CDR3 nucleotide sequence: TGTGCCAGCAGTTCAAATCAGCGGCTCTACGAGCAGTACTTC.